The present T cell receptor beta chain was sequenced within a study of tumor and adjacent non-tumor tissue in lung cancer. Study at large: Patients were aged roughly 30 to 76, ten or so men and 4 to 6 women, stage I to III.

This CDR3 is 13 amino acids long. CDR1 and CDR2 from the germline V gene are MNHEY and SVGAGI. A modified ARM-PCR protocol with three rounds of nested PCR amplified TCRbeta. One entry per CDR3 protein results from TCRdb running MiXCR on the multiplex PCR reads. Here the sample spans 100,000 to 150,000 distinct CDR3 sequences, about 66% being singletons. RNA was extracted from bulk tissue without any cell sorting. Study-wide points: Top 100 clones took a larger repertoire share in normal lung. Patients with more diverse tumor TCRs had worse survival.

For this clonotype: Its antigen remains unknown. The junction departs from germline at one end; a sequencing error may be responsible.

The material sequenced was lung tumor tissue. The chain combines TRBV6-5 with TRBJ1-1; D is unresolved. The receptor was isolated from a man aged 25 to 45 with non-small cell lung cancer. The CDR3 coding sequence is TGTGCCAGCAGTTACGGATCGAACACTGAAGCTTTATTT. Protein sequence: CASSYGSNTEALF.